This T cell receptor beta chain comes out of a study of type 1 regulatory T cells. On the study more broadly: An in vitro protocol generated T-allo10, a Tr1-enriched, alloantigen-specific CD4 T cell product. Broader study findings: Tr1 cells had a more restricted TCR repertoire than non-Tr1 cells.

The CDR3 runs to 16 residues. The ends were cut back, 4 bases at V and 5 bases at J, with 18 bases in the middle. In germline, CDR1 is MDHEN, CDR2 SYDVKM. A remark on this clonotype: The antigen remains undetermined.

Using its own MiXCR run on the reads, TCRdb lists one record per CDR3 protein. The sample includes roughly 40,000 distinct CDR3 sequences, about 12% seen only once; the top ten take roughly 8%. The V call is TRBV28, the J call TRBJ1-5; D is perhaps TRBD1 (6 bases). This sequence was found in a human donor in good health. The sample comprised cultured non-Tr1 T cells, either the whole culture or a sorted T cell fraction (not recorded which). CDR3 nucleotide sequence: TGTGCCAGCAGTTCAAACAAACGGACAGTCGATCAGCCCCAGCATTTT. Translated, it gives CASSSNKRTVDQPQHF.